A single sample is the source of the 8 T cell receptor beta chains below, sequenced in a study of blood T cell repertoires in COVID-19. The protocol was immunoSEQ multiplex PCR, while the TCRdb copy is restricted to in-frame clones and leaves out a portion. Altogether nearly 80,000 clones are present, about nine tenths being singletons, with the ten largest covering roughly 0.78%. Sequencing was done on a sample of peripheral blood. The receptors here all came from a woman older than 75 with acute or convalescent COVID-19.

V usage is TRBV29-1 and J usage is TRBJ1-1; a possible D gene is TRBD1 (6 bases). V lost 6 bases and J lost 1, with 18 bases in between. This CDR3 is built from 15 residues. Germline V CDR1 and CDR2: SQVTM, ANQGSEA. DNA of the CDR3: TGCAGCGTAGAAAGGCACAGGGTGCGGAACACTGAAGCTTTCTTT. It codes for CSVERHRVRNTEAFF.

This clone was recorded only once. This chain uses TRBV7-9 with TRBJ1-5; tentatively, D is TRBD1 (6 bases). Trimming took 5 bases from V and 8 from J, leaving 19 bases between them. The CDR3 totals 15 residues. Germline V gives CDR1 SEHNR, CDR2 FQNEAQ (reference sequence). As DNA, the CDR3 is TGTGCCAGCAGCCTATTCGGGGGGGCTGGGGAGCCCCAGCATTTT. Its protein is CASSLFGGAGEPQHF.

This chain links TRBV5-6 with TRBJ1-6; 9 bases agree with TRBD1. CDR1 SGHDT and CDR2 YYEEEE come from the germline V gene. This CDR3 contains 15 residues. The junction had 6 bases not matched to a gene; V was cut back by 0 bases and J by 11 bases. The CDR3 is CASSLAGTGQAPLHF. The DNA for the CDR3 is TGTGCCAGCAGCTTGGCGGGGACAGGGCAAGCACCCCTCCACTTT.

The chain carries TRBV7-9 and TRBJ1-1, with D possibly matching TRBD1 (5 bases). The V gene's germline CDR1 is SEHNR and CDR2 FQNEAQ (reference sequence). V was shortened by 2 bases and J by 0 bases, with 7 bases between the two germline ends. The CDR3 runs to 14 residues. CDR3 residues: CASSLQGVNTEAFF. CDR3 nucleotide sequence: TGTGCCAGCAGCTTACAGGGTGTGAACACTGAAGCTTTCTTT.

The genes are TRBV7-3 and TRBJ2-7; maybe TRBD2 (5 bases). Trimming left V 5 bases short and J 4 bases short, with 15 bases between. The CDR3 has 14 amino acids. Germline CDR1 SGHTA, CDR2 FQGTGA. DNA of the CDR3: TGTGCCAGCAGCGCATCCCGGGATTCGTACGAGCAGTACTTC. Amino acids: CASSASRDSYEQYF. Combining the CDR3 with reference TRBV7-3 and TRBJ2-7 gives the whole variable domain GAGVSQTPSNKVTEKGKYVELRCDPISGHTALYWYRQSLGQGPEFLIYFQGTGAADDSGLPNDRFFAVRPEGSVSTLKIQRTERGDSAVYLCASSASRDSYEQYFGPGTRLTVT.

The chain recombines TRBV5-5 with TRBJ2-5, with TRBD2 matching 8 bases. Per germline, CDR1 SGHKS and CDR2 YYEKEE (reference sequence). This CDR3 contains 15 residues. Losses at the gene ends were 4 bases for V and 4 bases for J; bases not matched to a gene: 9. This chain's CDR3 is CASSAGGPVGETQYF. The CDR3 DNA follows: TGTGCCAGCAGCGCGGGGGGCCCGGTGGGAGAGACCCAGTACTTC.

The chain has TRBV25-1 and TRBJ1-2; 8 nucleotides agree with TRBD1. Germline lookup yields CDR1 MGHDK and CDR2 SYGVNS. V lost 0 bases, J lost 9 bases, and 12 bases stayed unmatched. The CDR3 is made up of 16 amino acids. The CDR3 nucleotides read TGTGCCAGCAGTGAATATTCCAGGGGGCGCGAGGTGAGCTACACCTTC. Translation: CASSEYSRGREVSYTF.

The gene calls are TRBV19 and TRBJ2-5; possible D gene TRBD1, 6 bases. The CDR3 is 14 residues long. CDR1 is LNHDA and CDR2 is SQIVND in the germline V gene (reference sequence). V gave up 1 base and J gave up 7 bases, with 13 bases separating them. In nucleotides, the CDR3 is TGTGCCAGTAGTATAGGGATACAACAGGGGACCCAGTACTTC. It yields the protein CASSIGIQQGTQYF.